This T cell receptor beta chain is drawn from a study of T cells in Graves' hyperthyroidism and ophthalmopathy. The TCR beta CDR3 regions underwent amplification using RNA transcripts as the source. The TCR CDR3 was amplified in a first-round RT-PCR using the HTBI primer set. TCRdb fed the multiplex PCR reads into MiXCR, producing one record per CDR3 protein. This table holds about 530,000 distinct CDR3 sequences, roughly 18% found once. This clonotype was detected many times. Germline CDR1 reads SEHNR; CDR2 reads FQNEAQ (reference sequence). V was trimmed by 3 bases and J by 0 bases, leaving 9 bases between them. The CDR3 covers 14 residues.

This clonotype originated in a woman under 30 with Graves' ophthalmopathy. The sample taken for sequencing was blood. The V and J genes are TRBV7-9 and TRBJ2-7; possible D gene TRBD1, 6 bases. The CDR3 DNA reads as TGTGCCAGCAGCTTTTTGACAGGCTCCTACGAGCAGTACTTC. Its translation: CASSFLTGSYEQYF.